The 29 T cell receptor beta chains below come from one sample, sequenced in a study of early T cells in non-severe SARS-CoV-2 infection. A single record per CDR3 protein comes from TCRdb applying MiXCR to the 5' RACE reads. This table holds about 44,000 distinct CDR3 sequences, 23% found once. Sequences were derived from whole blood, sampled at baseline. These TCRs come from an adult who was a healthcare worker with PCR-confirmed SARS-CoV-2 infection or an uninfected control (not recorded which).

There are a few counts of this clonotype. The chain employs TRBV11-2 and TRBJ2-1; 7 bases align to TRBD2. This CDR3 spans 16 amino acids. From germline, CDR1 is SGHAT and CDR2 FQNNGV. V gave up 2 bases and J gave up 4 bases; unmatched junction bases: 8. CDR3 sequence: CASSLLGGTPYNEQFF. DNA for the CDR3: TGTGCCAGCAGCTTACTGGGGGGGACGCCTTACAATGAGCAGTTCTTC.

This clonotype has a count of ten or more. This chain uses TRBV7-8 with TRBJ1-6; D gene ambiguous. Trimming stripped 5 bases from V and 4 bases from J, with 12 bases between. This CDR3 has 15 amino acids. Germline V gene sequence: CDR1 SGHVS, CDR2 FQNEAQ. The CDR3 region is CASSLGLLYNSPLHF. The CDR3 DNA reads TGTGCCAGCAGCCTCGGACTGCTGTATAATTCACCCCTCCACTTT.

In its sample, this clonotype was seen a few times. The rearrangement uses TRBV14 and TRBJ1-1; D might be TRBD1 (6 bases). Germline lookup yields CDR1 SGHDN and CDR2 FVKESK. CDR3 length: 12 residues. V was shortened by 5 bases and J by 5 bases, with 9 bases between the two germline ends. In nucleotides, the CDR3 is TGTGCCAGCAGCGAGGGGGGTACTGAAGCTTTCTTT. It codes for CASSEGGTEAFF.

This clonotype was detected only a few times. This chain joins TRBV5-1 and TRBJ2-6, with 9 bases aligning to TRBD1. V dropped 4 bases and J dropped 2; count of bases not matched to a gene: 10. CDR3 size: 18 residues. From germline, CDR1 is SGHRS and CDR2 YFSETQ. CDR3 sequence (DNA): TGCGCCAGCAGCCCCAGGACAGGGGTGGCTACTGGGGCCAACGTCCTGACTTTC. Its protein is CASSPRTGVATGANVLTF.

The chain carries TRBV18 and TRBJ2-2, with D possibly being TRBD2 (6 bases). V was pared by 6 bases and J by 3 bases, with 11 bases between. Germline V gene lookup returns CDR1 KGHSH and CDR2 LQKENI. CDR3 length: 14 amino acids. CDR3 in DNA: TGTGCCAGCTCGGGCGGGACCTACACCGGGGAGCTGTTTTTT. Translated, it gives CASSGGTYTGELFF. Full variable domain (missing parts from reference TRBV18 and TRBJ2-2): NAGVMQNPRHLVRRRGQEARLRCSPMKGHSHVYWYRQLPEEGLKFMVYLQKENIIDESGMPKERFSAEFPKEGPSILRIQQVVRGDSAAYFCASSGGTYTGELFFGEGSRLTVL.

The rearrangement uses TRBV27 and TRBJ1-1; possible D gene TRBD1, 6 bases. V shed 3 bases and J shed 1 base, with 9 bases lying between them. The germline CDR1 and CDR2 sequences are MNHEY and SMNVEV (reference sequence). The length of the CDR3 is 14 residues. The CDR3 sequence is CASSFGRGNTEAFF. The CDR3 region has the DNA TGTGCCAGCAGTTTCGGCAGGGGGAACACTGAAGCTTTCTTT.

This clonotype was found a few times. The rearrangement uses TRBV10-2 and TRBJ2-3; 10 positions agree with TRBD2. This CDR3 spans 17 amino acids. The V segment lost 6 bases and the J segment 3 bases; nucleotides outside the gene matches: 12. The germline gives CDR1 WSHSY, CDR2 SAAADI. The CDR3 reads CASRSATTLAGTDTQYF. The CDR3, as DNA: TGCGCCAGCAGATCCGCTACCACACTAGCGGGGACAGATACGCAGTATTTT.

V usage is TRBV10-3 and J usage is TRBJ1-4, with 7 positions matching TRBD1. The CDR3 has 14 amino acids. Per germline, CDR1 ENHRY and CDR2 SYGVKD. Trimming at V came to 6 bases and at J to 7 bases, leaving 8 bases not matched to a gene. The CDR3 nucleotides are TGTGCCATCAGCTTAGGGGGCTTTGGTGAAAAACTGTTTTTT. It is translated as CAISLGGFGEKLFF.

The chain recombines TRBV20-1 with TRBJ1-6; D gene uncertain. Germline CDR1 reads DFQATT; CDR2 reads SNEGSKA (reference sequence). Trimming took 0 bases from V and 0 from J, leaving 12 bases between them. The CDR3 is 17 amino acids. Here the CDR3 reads CSARDGPRSSYNSPLHF. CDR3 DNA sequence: TGCAGTGCTAGAGATGGCCCCAGAAGCTCCTATAATTCACCCCTCCACTTT.

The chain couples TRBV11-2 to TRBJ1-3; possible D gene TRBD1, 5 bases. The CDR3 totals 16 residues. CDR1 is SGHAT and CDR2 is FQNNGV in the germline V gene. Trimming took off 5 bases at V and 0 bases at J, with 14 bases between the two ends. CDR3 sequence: CASSTWDVDSGNTIYF. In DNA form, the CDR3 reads TGTGCCAGCAGCACATGGGACGTAGACTCTGGAAACACCATATATTTT.

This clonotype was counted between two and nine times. The CDR3 DNA reads TGCAGTGCGCACAGGGGAGGCTATGGCTACACCTTC. This gives the protein CSAHRGGYGYTF. The rearrangement uses TRBV20-1 and TRBJ1-2, with TRBD1 identical over 7 bases. V was pared by 6 bases and J by 4 bases, with 5 bases of the junction left unmatched. Germline values: CDR1 DFQATT, CDR2 SNEGSKA (reference sequence). This CDR3 comprises 12 residues.

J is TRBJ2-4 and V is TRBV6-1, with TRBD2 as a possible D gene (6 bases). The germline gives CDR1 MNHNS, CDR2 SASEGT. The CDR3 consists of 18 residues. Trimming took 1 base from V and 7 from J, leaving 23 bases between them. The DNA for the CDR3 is TGTGCCAGCAGTGAAGGAAGACGGGTGGGAGGAGGGGAGAACATTCAGTACTTC. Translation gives CASSEGRRVGGGENIQYF.

The CDR3, as DNA: TGTGCCAGCAGTAGTGACAGGTTCATCTCCTACGAGCAGTACTTC. Residues: CASSSDRFISYEQYF. J is TRBJ2-7 and V is TRBV6-2 or TRBV6-3, with D perhaps TRBD1 (6 bases). CDR3 length equals 15 residues. The germline V and J ends were trimmed by 5 bases and 0 bases, with 14 bases remaining between them. Germline lookup yields CDR1 MNHEY and CDR2 SVGEGT.

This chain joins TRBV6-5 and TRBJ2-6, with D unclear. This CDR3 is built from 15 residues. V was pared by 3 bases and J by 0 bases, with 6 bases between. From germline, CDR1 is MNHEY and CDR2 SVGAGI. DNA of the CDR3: TGTGCCAGCAGTTATCCAAGCTCTGGGGCCAACGTCCTGACTTTC. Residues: CASSYPSSGANVLTF.

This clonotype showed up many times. CDR3 nucleotide sequence: TGCAGTGCTATAGACAGGGGCACCATGAACACTGAAGCTTTCTTT. Protein sequence: CSAIDRGTMNTEAFF. This rearrangement joins TRBV20-1 to TRBJ1-1, with 8 bases lining up with TRBD1. Germline V gives CDR1 DFQATT, CDR2 SNEGSKA (reference sequence). The CDR3 sequence is 15 residues long. Trimming at V came to 4 bases and at J to 0 bases, leaving 7 bases not matched to a gene.

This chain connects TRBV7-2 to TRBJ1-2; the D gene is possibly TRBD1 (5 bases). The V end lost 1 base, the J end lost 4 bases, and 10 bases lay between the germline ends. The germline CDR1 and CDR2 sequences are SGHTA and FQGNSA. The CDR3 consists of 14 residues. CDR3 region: CASSLVQGTYGYTF. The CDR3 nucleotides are TGTGCCAGCAGCTTAGTGCAGGGTACCTATGGCTACACCTTC.

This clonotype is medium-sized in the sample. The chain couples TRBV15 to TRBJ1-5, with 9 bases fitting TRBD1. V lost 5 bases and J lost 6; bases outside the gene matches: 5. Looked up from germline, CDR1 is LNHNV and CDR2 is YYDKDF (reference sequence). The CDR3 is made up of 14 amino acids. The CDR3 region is CATSGTGSRQPQHF. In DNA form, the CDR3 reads TGTGCCACCAGCGGGACAGGGTCGCGTCAGCCCCAGCATTTT. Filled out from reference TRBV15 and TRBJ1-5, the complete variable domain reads DAMVIQNPRYQVTQFGKPVTLSCSQTLNHNVMYWYQQKSSQAPKLLFHYYDKDFNNEADTPDNFQSRRPNTSFCFLDIRSPGLGDTAMYLCATSGTGSRQPQHFGDGTRLSIL.

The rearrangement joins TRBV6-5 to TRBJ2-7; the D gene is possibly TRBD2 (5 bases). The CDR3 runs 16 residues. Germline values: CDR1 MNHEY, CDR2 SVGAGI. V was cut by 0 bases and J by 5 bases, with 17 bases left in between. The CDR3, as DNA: TGTGCCAGCAGTTACTCGATCGGAGGTGGCAGTCACGAGCAGTACTTC. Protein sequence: CASSYSIGGGSHEQYF.

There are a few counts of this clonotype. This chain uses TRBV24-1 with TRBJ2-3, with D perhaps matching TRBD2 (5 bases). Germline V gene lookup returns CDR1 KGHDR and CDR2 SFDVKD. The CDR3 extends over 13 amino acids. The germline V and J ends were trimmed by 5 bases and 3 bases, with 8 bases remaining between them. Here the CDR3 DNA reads TGTGCCACCAGTGGGGGAGTAACAGATACGCAGTATTTT. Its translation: CATSGGVTDTQYF.

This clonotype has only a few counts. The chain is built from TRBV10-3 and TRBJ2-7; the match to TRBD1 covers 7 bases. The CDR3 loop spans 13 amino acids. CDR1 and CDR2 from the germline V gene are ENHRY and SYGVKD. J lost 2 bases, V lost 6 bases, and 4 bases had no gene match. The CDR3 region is CAISPGTAYEQYF. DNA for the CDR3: TGTGCCATCAGCCCCGGGACAGCCTACGAGCAGTACTTC.

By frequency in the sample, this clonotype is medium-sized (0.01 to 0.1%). CDR3 coding DNA: TGTGCCAGCAGCACCTCGGGGGCAGATACGCAGTATTTT. It translates to CASSTSGADTQYF. This rearrangement joins TRBV11-2 to TRBJ2-3, with D perhaps matching TRBD2 (6 bases). Germline CDR1 and CDR2: SGHAT and FQNNGV. Deletions cut 5 bases from V and 4 bases from J, with 10 bases between. This CDR3 spans 13 amino acids. The full variable domain, rest sourced from reference TRBV11-2 and TRBJ2-3, is EAGVAQSPRYKIIEKRQSVAFWCNPISGHATLYWYQQILGQGPKLLIQFQNNGVVDDSQLPKDRFSAERLKGVDSTLKIQPAKLEDSAVYLCASSTSGADTQYFGPGTRLTVL.

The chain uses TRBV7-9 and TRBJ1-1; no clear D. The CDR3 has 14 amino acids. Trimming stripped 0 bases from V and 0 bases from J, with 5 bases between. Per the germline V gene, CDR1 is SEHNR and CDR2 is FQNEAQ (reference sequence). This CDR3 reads CASSLARMNTEAFF. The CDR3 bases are TGTGCCAGCAGCTTAGCGCGAATGAACACTGAAGCTTTCTTT.

The CDR3 DNA is TGTGCCAGCAGCTCAAGCGGGGGGAGGAACACTGAAGCTTTCTTT. Encoded protein: CASSSSGGRNTEAFF. This chain joins TRBV9 and TRBJ1-1; D is perhaps TRBD1 (5 bases). Trimming took 4 bases from V and 1 from J, leaving 14 bases between them. The CDR3 is 15 residues long. CDR1 is SGDLS, CDR2 YYNGEE, per germline.

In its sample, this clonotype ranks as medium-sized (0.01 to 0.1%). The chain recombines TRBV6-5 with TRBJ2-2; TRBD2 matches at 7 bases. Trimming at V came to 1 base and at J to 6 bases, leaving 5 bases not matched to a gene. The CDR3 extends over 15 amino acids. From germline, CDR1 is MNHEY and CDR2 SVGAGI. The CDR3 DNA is TGTGCCAGCAGTTACTTTACTAGCGTCGCCGGGGAGCTGTTTTTT. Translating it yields CASSYFTSVAGELFF.

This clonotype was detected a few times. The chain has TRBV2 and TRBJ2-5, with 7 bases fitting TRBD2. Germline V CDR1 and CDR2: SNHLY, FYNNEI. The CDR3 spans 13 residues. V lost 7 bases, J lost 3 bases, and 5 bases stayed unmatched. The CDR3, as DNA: TGTGCCAGCAACTGGGCGGGGGAAGAGACCCAGTACTTC. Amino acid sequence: CASNWAGEETQYF.

Here the CDR3 DNA reads TGCGCCAGCAGCCTAAAGACAGGACAGACGAACTATGGCTACACCTTC. Amino acid sequence: CASSLKTGQTNYGYTF. The rearrangement uses TRBV5-1 and TRBJ1-2; D may be TRBD1 (6 bases). Trimming left V 4 bases short and J 2 bases short, with 18 bases between. Germline V lookup: CDR1 SGHRS, CDR2 YFSETQ. This CDR3 spans 16 amino acids.

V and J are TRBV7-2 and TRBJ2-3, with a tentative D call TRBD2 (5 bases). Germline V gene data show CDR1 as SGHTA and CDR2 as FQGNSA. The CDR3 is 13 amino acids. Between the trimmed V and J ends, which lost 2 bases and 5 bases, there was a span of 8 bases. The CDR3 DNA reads TGTGCCAGCAGCTTACAGGAGGTAGATACGCAGTATTTT. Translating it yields CASSLQEVDTQYF.

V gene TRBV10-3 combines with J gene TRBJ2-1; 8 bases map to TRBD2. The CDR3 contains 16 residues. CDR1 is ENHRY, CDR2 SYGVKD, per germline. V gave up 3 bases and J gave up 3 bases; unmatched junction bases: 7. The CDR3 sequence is CAISERAGDYYNEQFF. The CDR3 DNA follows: TGTGCCATCAGTGAACGAGCGGGGGACTACTACAATGAGCAGTTCTTC.

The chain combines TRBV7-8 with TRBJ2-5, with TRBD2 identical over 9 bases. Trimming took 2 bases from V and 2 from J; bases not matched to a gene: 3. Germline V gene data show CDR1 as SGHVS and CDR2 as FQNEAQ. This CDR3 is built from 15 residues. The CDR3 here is CASSLRLAGQETQYF. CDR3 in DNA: TGTGCCAGCAGCTTAAGGCTAGCGGGGCAAGAGACCCAGTACTTC.